Detailed here is one T cell receptor (beta chain). This clonotype was observed many times. What this receptor recognizes is not known. There are no base qualities to consult, and no much larger clone falls within one base. Data came from an Illumina HiSeq 1500. In TCRdb, the public reads were trimmed at Q25 with fastp and aligned with MiXCR, with productive beta chains retained. Every distinct CDR3 protein forms one entry, paired with its most common genes and DNA. The sample table lists fewer than 350,000 distinct CDR3 sequences, 8% to 10% of them with a count of one. The ten most abundant clones make up around 4.1% of the sample. This specimen comes from a study of T cell repertoires in cytomegalovirus infection (dated by TCRdb to between 2018 and 2021). General notes on the study: Donor HLA type was relevant to the analysis, because carriage of CMV infection together with the matching HLA type was indicated by public TCR beta signatures. The paper as a whole reports these results and caveats: The ex vivo response was dominated by HLA-C-restricted CMV-specific TCR beta clonotypes, which also provided the single most frequent clonotype in two of eight donors. Carriers of CMV infection plus the relevant HLA type were discriminated by the cumulative frequency of public TCR beta family members in the study cohort and in an independent approximately 360-donor cohort.

CDR1 and CDR2 were assigned from the germline V gene as SGDLS and YYNGEE. The CDR3 numbers 14 residues from cysteine through phenylalanine. CDR3 DNA only is kept here, 42 bases in frame from base 1. Trimming removed 0 bases from V and 6 bases from J, leaving 11 bases between the germline ends. The sequence joins TRBV9 to TRBJ2-3, with no reliable assignment of the D segment. The sequenced material came from PBMCs. The receptor comes from a human donor in good health (CMV status not recorded). Some clones in this sample may be carry-over from other donors' samples. This receptor has the CDR3 CASSVALTRDTQYF. The DNA sequence reads TGTGCCAGCAGCGTAGCCCTAACCCGCGATACGCAGTATTTT.